The T cell receptor beta chain described here comes from a study of T cell repertoires in cytomegalovirus infection. This clonotype was counted ten times or more. TCRdb ran MiXCR on the reads and lists one entry per CDR3 protein. This table has around 740,000 distinct CDR3 sequences, roughly 36% appearing once. Germline-derived CDR1 and CDR2 are SGHTA and FQGTGA. Trimming removed 6 bases from V and 3 bases from J, with 12 bases in between. The CDR3 is made up of 13 amino acids. The source material was PBMCs. This chain links TRBV7-3 with TRBJ2-7, with D uncertain. This clonotype originated in a human donor in good health (CMV status not recorded). Some clones in this sample may be carry-over from other donors' samples. The DNA of the CDR3 is TGTGCCAGCAGTCAGAGGACGGGCTACGAGCAGTACTTC. As protein: CASSQRTGYEQYF.